This T cell receptor (beta chain) was sequenced during a study of cytomegalovirus exposure and HLA in healthy donors. For the study at large: Among the 300 to 500 genotyped donors, less than 85% were placed in the Caucasian-associated ancestry cluster. Whole-study findings and limits: The majority of TCR sequences were rare, yet some public TCRs appeared in many donors.

The study ran its PCR with 60 Vbeta and 13 Jbeta primers. Sequencing used immunoSEQ multiplex PCR; TCRdb keeps in-frame clones, though not all of them. The sample consists of over 75,000 clones, about 76% of them appearing once. About this clone: Its antigen remains unidentified.

The germline V gene encodes CDR1 MNHNY and CDR2 SVGAGI (reference sequence). Trimming removed 2 bases at V and 8 bases at J, with 12 bases between. The CDR3 loop spans 13 amino acids. The origin of this receptor is a middle-aged man in good health and CMV-seropositive. This sequence joins TRBV6-6 and TRBJ1-2; the D is unclear. The sample taken for sequencing was PBMCs. The CDR3 sequence: CASSYRAGQGYTF. The CDR3 region has the DNA TGTGCCAGCAGTTACCGGGCGGGTCAGGGCTACACCTTC.